The T cell receptor (beta chain) under discussion was sequenced for a study of beta chain features in type 1 diabetes. General study results and limits: There were fewer insertions and more deletions at the VDJ junctions of type 1 diabetes patients. Researchers reported that naive, central memory and Treg TCRB repertoires appeared more similar in patients than in healthy donors. These data did not resolve whether HLA type affects TCRB rearrangement. Shortening that was moderate but significant affected the TCRB CDR3s of Type 1 diabetes patients in all four CD4+ subsets.

In its sample, this clone was seen a few times. Its antigen is unknown. There are 17 residues in the CDR3. V shed 3 bases and J 4 bases; nucleotides not matched to a gene: 11. Germline CDR1 KGHSH, CDR2 LQKENI. Expressed TCRB transcripts were sequenced because the entire RNA isolate underwent reverse transcription. Each sample of naive, central memory or regulatory T cells had, on average, roughly 3.4 million reads. Generated by immunoSEQ multiplex PCR, the TCRdb table keeps only in-frame clones and is missing some. Here the sample spans over 150,000 clones, about 8.3% being singletons. The specimen was central memory CD4+ T cells from blood. The TCR was taken from a woman aged 18-29 years with type 1 diabetes. The chain is built from TRBV18 and TRBJ2-2; 7 nucleotides agree with TRBD2. For the CDR3, the DNA is TGTGCCAGCTCACCGACTCCAAGCGGGGCTATCACCGGGGAGCTGTTTTTT. It yields the protein CASSPTPSGAITGELFF.